The 4 T cell receptor beta chains reported below all come from one sample, sequenced in a study of early T cells in non-severe SARS-CoV-2 infection. In TCRdb, the 5' RACE reads were re-called with MiXCR into one record per CDR3 protein. The sample lists about 50,000 distinct CDR3 sequences, about 10% occurring once. The specimen sequenced was whole blood. These receptors were taken from an adult who was a healthcare worker with PCR-confirmed SARS-CoV-2 infection or an uninfected control (not recorded which).

This clonotype showed up many times. V and J are TRBV20-1 and TRBJ1-2; D is unclear. V lost 0 bases to trimming and J lost 5 bases, with 10 bases between them. This CDR3 is 13 amino acids long. Germline CDR1 reads DFQATT; CDR2 reads SNEGSKA (reference sequence). This CDR3 is CSAREESAYGYTF. The CDR3 bases are TGCAGTGCTAGAGAGGAGTCTGCATATGGCTACACCTTC.

The V gene is TRBV2, the J gene TRBJ2-1; tentatively, D is TRBD2 (6 bases). CDR3 length equals 14 residues. Trimming pared 10 bases from V and 0 bases from J, leaving 13 bases between. The germline V gene encodes CDR1 SNHLY and CDR2 FYNNEI. The CDR3, as DNA: TGTGCCAAGGGGCGGGACGCCTCCTACAATGAGCAGTTCTTC. This encodes CAKGRDASYNEQFF.

The chain combines TRBV12-3 or TRBV12-4 with TRBJ2-3, with TRBD2 as a possible D gene (6 bases). Trimming pared 7 bases from V and 2 bases from J, leaving 16 bases between. The CDR3 runs 15 residues. The CDR3 bases are TGTGCCAGCATTATCTACGGCGGGGTCACAGATACGCAGTATTTT. Its protein product is CASIIYGGVTDTQYF.

This clonotype was seen many times. This chain uses TRBV19 with TRBJ2-1, with 8 bases matching TRBD2. Trimming removed 7 bases from V and 8 bases from J; junction bases left unmatched: 13. The CDR3 sequence is 15 residues long. Germline V gives CDR1 LNHDA, CDR2 SQIVND (reference sequence). CDR3 amino acids: CASTPMGLDEDEQFF. CDR3 nucleotide sequence: TGTGCCAGTACCCCAATGGGACTAGATGAGGATGAGCAGTTCTTC.